The rows below give T cell receptor beta chains drawn from one sample of a study of somatic mutations in cytotoxic T cells in rheumatoid arthritis. Using immunoSEQ multiplex PCR, the repertoire was profiled, and TCRdb retains in-frame clones only, with some absent. The sample carries around 21,000 clones, 65% to 85% recorded once. What was sequenced was CD8+ T cells sorted from blood. These receptors originate from an adult with rheumatoid arthritis. The CDR3 runs from the conserved cysteine through the conserved F or W. The D gene is left open where the match is weak. Size values are once, few and many counts, or a class for expanded clones, and some rows have none.

D gene	clone size	V gene	J gene	CDR3 protein	CDR3 DNA
.	.	TRBV4-2	TRBJ2-7	CASSQERGDGEQYF	TGTGCCAGCAGCCAAGAAAGGGGCGATGGCGAGCAGTACTTC
TRBD2	.	TRBV5-4	TRBJ2-1	CASSSDPGLAGVMSNEQFF	TGTGCCAGCAGCTCAGATCCGGGACTAGCGGGAGTTATGAGTAATGAGCAGTTCTTC
TRBD1	few	TRBV7-9	TRBJ1-1	CASSLGQFEAFF	TGTGCCAGCAGCTTGGGACAGTTTGAAGCTTTCTTT
.	.	TRBV14	TRBJ1-2	CASSQDRPNYGYTF	TGTGCCAGCAGCCAGGACAGACCTAACTATGGCTACACCTTC
.	.	TRBV7-9	TRBJ1-1	CASSLEIGGRAEAFF	TGTGCCAGCAGCTTAGAAATTGGGGGTCGTGCTGAAGCTTTCTTT
.	.	TRBV30	TRBJ2-6	CAWSAGTGANVLTF	TGTGCCTGGAGTGCTGGTACTGGGGCCAACGTCCTGACTTTC
TRBD1	.	TRBV5-8	TRBJ2-7	CASSLVRGGPHSYEQYF	TGTGCCAGCAGCTTGGTCAGAGGGGGCCCCCACTCCTACGAGCAGTACTTC
.	.	TRBV4-1	TRBJ1-2	CASSQDNRVSYGYTF	TGCGCCAGCAGCCAAGACAACAGGGTTAGCTATGGCTACACCTTC
TRBD1	once	TRBV7-2	TRBJ1-1	CASSFRGAEPNTEAFF	TGTGCCAGCAGCTTCAGGGGGGCTGAACCGAACACTGAAGCTTTCTTT
.	.	TRBV11-2	TRBJ1-6	CASSRRTVYNSPLHF	TGTGCCAGCAGCAGGCGGACAGTCTATAATTCACCCCTCCACTTT
.	few	TRBV14	TRBJ1-5	CASSQSVSQPQHF	TGTGCCAGCAGCCAATCGGTTAGTCAGCCCCAGCATTTT
.	.	TRBV6-6	TRBJ1-2	CASSGPGYTF	TGTGCCAGCAGCGGTCCGGGCTACACCTTC
TRBD1	once	TRBV7-9	TRBJ2-3	CASSSRDRGTDTQYF	TGTGCCAGCAGCTCCCGGGACAGGGGCACAGATACGCAGTATTTT
.	.	TRBV9	TRBJ2-1	CASSVEGDPGYNEQFF	TGTGCCAGCAGCGTAGAGGGGGACCCTGGCTACAATGAGCAGTTCTTC
.	.	TRBV19	TRBJ1-2	CASSTEGALYGYTF	TGTGCCAGTTCTACCGAAGGGGCCCTCTATGGCTACACCTTC
TRBD2	once	TRBV5-1	TRBJ2-1	CASSARLAKEQFF	TGCGCCAGCAGCGCCCGACTAGCGAAAGAGCAGTTCTTC
TRBD2	.	TRBV4-3	TRBJ2-1	CASSQGGLAGGRNEQFF	TGCGCCAGCAGCCAAGGTGGACTAGCGGGGGGGAGGAATGAGCAGTTCTTC
.	few	TRBV4-1	TRBJ1-1	CASSQRDGLTEAFF	TGCGCCAGCAGCCAAAGGGACGGGTTAACTGAAGCTTTCTTT
TRBD2	once	TRBV4-3	TRBJ2-1	CASSQDRGGGAGLEQFF	TGCGCCAGCAGCCAAGATAGGGGCGGGGGGGCCGGATTGGAGCAGTTCTTC
TRBD1	.	TRBV11-2	TRBJ1-3	CASSLEGQGREASGNTIYF	TGTGCCAGCAGCTTAGAGGGACAGGGACGGGAGGCTTCTGGAAACACCATATATTTT
TRBD1	.	TRBV27	TRBJ2-1	CASSLKDRGYNEQFF	TGTGCCAGCAGTTTAAAGGACAGGGGCTACAATGAGCAGTTCTTC
TRBD1	.	TRBV5-4	TRBJ2-7	CASSSGQGTEQYF	TGTGCCAGCAGCTCGGGACAGGGGACCGAGCAGTACTTC
TRBD1	.	TRBV29-1	TRBJ2-7	CSAQGQATYEQYF	TGCAGCGCGCAAGGACAGGCGACCTACGAGCAGTACTTC
.	.	TRBV7-6	TRBJ2-1	CASSSGGSYNEQFF	TGTGCCAGCAGCTCCGGGGGATCCTACAATGAGCAGTTCTTC
TRBD2	.	TRBV15	TRBJ2-5	CATSFSREGKKTQYF	TGTGCCACCAGCTTCTCCCGGGAGGGGAAGAAGACCCAGTACTTC
TRBD2	.	TRBV30	TRBJ2-2	CALNRQWREPRRDTGELFF	TGTGCTCTCAACCGACAGTGGCGGGAGCCCCGGAGGGACACCGGGGAGCTGTTTTTT
.	.	TRBV6-5	TRBJ2-7	CASSYSATLEQYF	TGTGCCAGCAGTTACTCGGCCACCCTCGAGCAGTACTTC
.	.	TRBV7-9	TRBJ2-7	CASSPLSGEQYF	TGTGCCAGCAGCCCCCTATCCGGCGAGCAGTACTTC
TRBD1	few	TRBV9	TRBJ2-3	CASSVTRTGGATDTQYF	TGTGCCAGCAGCGTTACCCGAACAGGGGGCGCGACGGATACGCAGTATTTT
.	.	TRBV15	TRBJ2-3	CATSRRRTIHNTDTQYF	TGTGCCACCAGCAGAAGGCGAACAATACACAACACAGATACGCAGTATTTT
TRBD2	.	TRBV6-5	TRBJ2-7	CASSYPSGGLGYEQYF	TGTGCCAGCAGTTACCCAAGCGGGGGGCTGGGGTACGAGCAGTACTTC
.	.	TRBV4-3	TRBJ2-1	CASSQEGGGRISSYNEQFF	TGCGCCAGCAGCCAAGAGGGTGGGGGCCGGATAAGCTCCTACAATGAGCAGTTCTTC
.	.	TRBV5-4	TRBJ2-7	CASSFGTGSSYEQYF	TGTGCCAGCAGCTTTGGGACGGGAAGCTCCTACGAGCAGTACTTC
TRBD1	.	TRBV6-5	TRBJ2-7	CASSYDRGSVEQYF	TGTGCCAGCAGTTATGACAGGGGTTCGGTCGAGCAGTACTTC
TRBD2	.	TRBV6-1	TRBJ2-3	CASPGGEDTDTQYF	TGTGCCAGTCCCGGGGGGGAGGACACAGATACGCAGTATTTT
TRBD2	.	TRBV6-5	TRBJ2-1	CASSSTSGRVYEQFF	TGTGCCAGCAGTTCCACTAGCGGGAGAGTCTATGAGCAGTTCTTC
.	.	TRBV5-8	TRBJ2-7	CASSMDGSSYEQYF	TGTGCCAGCAGCATGGACGGGAGCTCCTACGAGCAGTACTTC
.	.	TRBV7-2	TRBJ1-1	CASSTNLGRWNTEAFF	TGTGCCAGCAGCACTAATCTTGGGCGGTGGAACACTGAAGCTTTCTTT
.	.	TRBV19	TRBJ2-7	CASKPGGGLTYEQYF	TGTGCCAGTAAGCCTGGCGGGGGCCTAACCTACGAGCAGTACTTC
TRBD1	.	TRBV6-5	TRBJ1-2	CASSYSGTGWHTF	TGTGCCAGCAGTTACTCAGGGACAGGCTGGCACACCTTC
TRBD1	.	TRBV9	TRBJ2-7	CASSVGQGKGYEQYF	TGTGCCAGCAGCGTGGGACAGGGGAAAGGTTACGAGCAGTACTTC
TRBD2	few	TRBV27	TRBJ2-7	CASSFSGRGHEQYF	TGTGCCAGCAGTTTTAGCGGGAGGGGGCACGAGCAGTACTTC
.	few	TRBV19	TRBJ1-2	CASSMGVGYTF	TGTGCCAGTAGTATGGGGGTTGGCTACACCTTC
.	.	TRBV27	TRBJ2-4	CASSPLGFAAKNIQYF	TGTGCCAGCAGTCCCCTGGGATTTGCAGCCAAAAACATTCAGTACTTC
TRBD2	.	TRBV4-1	TRBJ2-5	CASSQGRGENQETQYF	TGCGCCAGCAGCCAAGGTCGGGGGGAGAATCAAGAGACCCAGTACTTC